This paragraph reports one T cell receptor beta chain. The record originates from a study of blood T cell repertoires in COVID-19. As for the study in general: The study drew acute and convalescent COVID-19 samples from the United States, Italy and Spain.

Data came from immunoSEQ multiplex PCR; TCRdb stores just in-frame clones and leaves some out. The sample carries 250,000 to 300,000 clones, around nine tenths recorded once. CDR1 is MNHEY, CDR2 SMNVEV, per germline (reference sequence). CDR3 length equals 13 residues. The V end lost 6 bases, the J end lost 5 bases, and 11 bases lay between the germline ends. The genes are TRBV27 and TRBJ1-5; a weak D match, TRBD1 (6 bases). The origin of this receptor is an older woman with COVID-19, enrolled during active disease. Material: peripheral blood. CDR3: CASRNREDQPQHF. As DNA, the CDR3 is TGTGCCAGCAGGAACAGGGAAGATCAGCCCCAGCATTTT.